This T cell receptor (beta chain) was sequenced during a study of Graves' ophthalmopathy and Graves' hyperthyroidism. The study's findings and limits: Predictions made by the model for ophthalmopathy progression reached 70% to 71% sensitivity and 72% to 85% specificity. Classification of ophthalmopathy versus stable hyperthyroidism by a 13-signature model yielded about 90% sensitivity and approximately 80% specificity.

Amplification from RNA transcripts yielded the TCR beta CDR3 regions. RT-PCR with HTBI primers came first, then second-round multiplex PCR. MiXCR was run by TCRdb on the multiplex PCR reads, yielding one entry per CDR3 protein. This table has about 740,000 distinct CDR3 sequences, roughly 40% appearing once. With a duration under 3 months, ophthalmopathy in the donors showed moderate-to-severe activity, CAS ≥3 and NOSPECS ≥4. PBMCs were obtained from roughly 9 ml of fresh peripheral blood. This clonotype was counted only a few times. The target antigen is unknown. The origin of this receptor is an adult man with Graves' ophthalmopathy. The specimen sequenced was peripheral blood.

In DNA form, the CDR3 reads TGTGCCAGTAGTATATCGGACAGGACCTACGAGCAGTACTTC. Residues: CASSISDRTYEQYF. V and J are TRBV19 and TRBJ2-7; 7 nucleotides match TRBD1. V dropped 2 bases and J dropped 2; count of bases not matched to a gene: 3. Germline CDR1 LNHDA, CDR2 SQIVND (reference sequence). The CDR3 has 14 amino acids.